The rows below give T cell receptor beta chains drawn from one sample of a study of siplizumab effects on memory and regulatory T cells. The method was immunoSEQ multiplex PCR; TCRdb's version includes in-frame clones alone and lacks a portion of them. Here the sample spans about 70,000 clones, about 90% being singletons. Material for sequencing was Tregs sorted from blood. These receptors were collected from a human donor in good health. The CDR3 runs from the conserved cysteine through the conserved F or W. Each record gives: J gene, V gene, clone size, D gene, CDR3 protein, CDR3 DNA. A D gene is named only where the DNA matches it firmly. Clone size, where shown, is once, few, many, or a class for clones that have expanded.

TRBJ2-2 TRBV19 NA NA CASSLAANTGELFF TGTGCCAGTAGCTTGGCGGCGAACACCGGGGAGCTGTTTTTT
TRBJ2-2 TRBV7-6 NA TRBD2 CASSSGTSRGELFF TGTGCCAGCAGCTCGGGGACTAGCAGGGGGGAGCTGTTTTTT
TRBJ2-2 TRBV5-4 NA TRBD2 CASSSSGGNTGELFF TGTGCCAGCAGCTCTAGCGGGGGGAACACCGGGGAGCTGTTTTTT
TRBJ2-1 TRBV11-3 NA NA CASSLVLGLAKNEQFF TGTGCCAGCAGCTTAGTACTTGGCCTAGCGAAAAATGAGCAGTTCTTC
TRBJ2-1 TRBV7-9 NA NA CASSLVGVEQFF TGTGCCAGCAGCCTGGTAGGGGTTGAGCAGTTCTTC
TRBJ2-2 TRBV29-1 NA TRBD2 CSAKTSGGSGELFF TGCAGCGCCAAGACTAGCGGGGGAAGCGGGGAGCTGTTTTTT
TRBJ1-5 TRBV15 NA NA CATSRDSLSNQPQHF TGTGCCACCAGCAGAGATTCCCTTAGCAATCAGCCCCAGCATTTT
TRBJ2-7 TRBV18 NA TRBD2 CASSRRGGAGEQYF TGTGCCAGCTCAAGGCGCGGGGGAGCCGGCGAGCAGTACTTC
TRBJ2-2 TRBV28 NA NA CASNSLNTGELFF TGTGCCAGCAATTCCCTGAACACCGGGGAGCTGTTTTTT
TRBJ1-3 TRBV6-1 few NA CASTDFFGNTIYF TGTGCCAGCACCGATTTCTTTGGAAACACCATATATTTT
TRBJ1-2 TRBV19 NA NA CASSPRQRAINGYTF TGTGCCAGTAGTCCGAGACAGAGAGCGATAAATGGCTACACCTTC
TRBJ2-5 TRBV29-1 NA TRBD1 CSVEAYRGQTQYF TGCAGCGTTGAAGCCTACAGGGGTCAGACCCAGTACTTC
TRBJ2-1 TRBV5-8 NA NA CASSRFHEQFF TGTGCCAGCAGCCGGTTCCATGAGCAGTTCTTC
TRBJ1-1 TRBV12-5 once NA CASAPRGGNTEAFF TGTGCTAGTGCCCCCCGGGGAGGGAACACTGAAGCTTTCTTT
TRBJ1-5 TRBV28 few NA CASSLRGGGNQPQHF TGTGCCAGCAGTTTAAGGGGTGGGGGCAATCAGCCCCAGCATTTT
TRBJ2-5 TRBV18 NA NA CASSWVGSETQYF TGTGCCAGCTCCTGGGTAGGGTCCGAGACCCAGTACTTC
TRBJ2-7 TRBV21-1 NA NA CASSNLPLRGLSYEQYF TGTGCCAGCAGCAATCTACCGTTGAGGGGGCTTTCGTACGAGCAGTACTTC
TRBJ2-1 TRBV7-8 NA TRBD2 CASNREARNEQFF TGTGCCAGCAACCGGGAGGCCAGGAATGAGCAGTTCTTC
TRBJ2-3 TRBV29-1 NA NA CSAGWRPGGSTDTQYF TGCAGCGCCGGATGGCGGCCGGGCGGGAGCACAGATACGCAGTATTTT
TRBJ2-1 TRBV2 NA TRBD2 CASQEREGKFF TGTGCCAGCCAAGAGCGGGAAGGGAAGTTCTTC
TRBJ1-4 TRBV5-5 NA NA CASGAARPSEKLFF TGTGCCAGCGGGGCGGCGCGTCCGAGTGAAAAACTGTTTTTT
TRBJ2-3 TRBV7-3 NA NA CASSPTGSTDTQYF TGTGCCAGCAGCCCCACTGGCAGCACAGATACGCAGTATTTT
TRBJ2-1 TRBV5-4 NA NA CASSLGMTPIF TGTGCCAGCAGCTTGGGGATGACCCCCATCTTC
TRBJ2-1 TRBV5-8 NA NA CASSMQFF TGTGCCAGCAGCATGCAGTTCTTC
TRBJ2-1 TRBV4-2 NA TRBD1 CASRDPGQGVFF TGTGCCAGCAGGGACCCGGGACAGGGCGTTTTCTTC
TRBJ1-2 TRBV6-1 few NA CATPASTNYGYTF TGTGCCACGCCCGCATCTACTAACTATGGCTACACCTTC
TRBJ1-2 TRBV7-2 NA TRBD1 CASSLNPGQNYGYTF TGTGCCAGCAGCTTAAACCCGGGACAGAACTATGGCTACACCTTC
TRBJ2-5 TRBV21-1 NA NA CASSKTRDNGQETQYF TGTGCCAGCAGCAAAACACGAGACAATGGACAGGAGACCCAGTACTTC
TRBJ1-1 TRBV5-1 NA NA CASSPSLNTEAFF TGCGCCAGCAGCCCCTCGTTGAACACTGAAGCTTTCTTT
TRBJ2-1 TRBV9 NA NA CASSPMTGGGEQFF TGTGCCAGCAGCCCAATGACTGGGGGCGGTGAGCAGTTCTTC
TRBJ1-2 TRBV29-1 NA TRBD1 CSVTDRALAGYTF TGCAGCGTTACCGACAGGGCTTTGGCGGGTTACACCTTC
TRBJ1-1 TRBV29-1 few NA CSVVNTEAFF TGCAGCGTGGTGAACACTGAAGCTTTCTTT
TRBJ1-1 TRBV7-2 NA NA CASSLPRAPLNTEAFF TGTGCCAGCAGCTTACCAAGGGCACCGCTGAACACTGAAGCTTTCTTT
TRBJ2-7 TRBV5-1 NA TRBD2 CASSPRGLAGGIEQYF TGCGCCAGCAGCCCTAGGGGACTAGCGGGAGGGATCGAGCAGTACTTC
TRBJ2-5 TRBV5-4 NA NA CASSGHRAETQYF TGTGCCAGCAGCGGACATCGGGCGGAGACCCAGTACTTC
TRBJ1-1 TRBV30 few NA CAWSVGATTEAFF TGTGCCTGGAGTGTGGGGGCTACCACTGAAGCTTTCTTT
TRBJ2-3 TRBV6-5 NA TRBD2 CASSLAAGDTDTQYF TGTGCCAGCAGTTTAGCTGCGGGGGACACAGATACGCAGTATTTT
TRBJ2-7 TRBV20-1 NA NA CSARRDYEQYF TGCAGTGCTAGACGGGATTACGAGCAGTACTTC
TRBJ2-7 TRBV2 NA TRBD2 CASIQFTGTSGNEEYF TGTGCCAGCATTCAGTTTACCGGGACTAGCGGGAACGAGGAGTACTTC
TRBJ2-7 TRBV30 NA NA CAWTRQDRYEQYF TGTGCCTGGACAAGGCAGGACCGGTACGAGCAGTACTTC
TRBJ2-7 TRBV5-1 NA TRBD1 CASSLGQGRTYEQYF TGCGCCAGCAGCTTGGGACAGGGAAGGACCTACGAGCAGTACTTC
TRBJ2-3 TRBV29-1 NA TRBD2 CSVPKGREYSDTQYF TGCAGCGTCCCAAAGGGGCGGGAGTACTCAGATACGCAGTATTTT
TRBJ2-5 TRBV19 NA NA CASSILGETQYF TGTGCCAGTAGTATACTAGGGGAGACCCAGTACTTC
TRBJ2-4 TRBV10-3 NA NA CAISESRGTKNIQYF TGTGCCATCAGTGAGTCAAGGGGAACCAAAAACATTCAGTACTTC
TRBJ2-5 TRBV28 once NA CASSLWGAQRQETQYF TGTGCCAGCAGTTTATGGGGGGCCCAGAGGCAAGAGACCCAGTACTTC
TRBJ2-7 TRBV19 once TRBD2 CASSISGVLNYEQYF TGTGCCAGTAGTATCAGCGGGGTCCTAAACTACGAGCAGTACTTC
TRBJ2-2 TRBV18 NA TRBD2 CASSKLAGGNTGELFF TGTGCCAGCTCCAAACTAGCGGGCGGAAACACCGGGGAGCTGTTTTTT
TRBJ1-5 TRBV6-6 NA NA CASRERGYNQPQHF TGTGCCAGCAGAGAGAGGGGGTACAATCAGCCCCAGCATTTT
TRBJ2-2 TRBV10-1 NA NA CASSDRIGFNTGELFF TGCGCCAGCAGTGATCGTATAGGGTTTAACACCGGGGAGCTGTTTTTT
TRBJ1-1 TRBV18 once NA CASSLGGDTEAFF TGTGCCAGCTCTTTGGGGGGGGACACTGAAGCTTTCTTT
TRBJ1-4 TRBV4-1 once NA CASSQDRSAADREKLFF TGCGCCAGCAGCCAAGATAGGTCGGCAGCCGACCGGGAAAAACTGTTTTTT